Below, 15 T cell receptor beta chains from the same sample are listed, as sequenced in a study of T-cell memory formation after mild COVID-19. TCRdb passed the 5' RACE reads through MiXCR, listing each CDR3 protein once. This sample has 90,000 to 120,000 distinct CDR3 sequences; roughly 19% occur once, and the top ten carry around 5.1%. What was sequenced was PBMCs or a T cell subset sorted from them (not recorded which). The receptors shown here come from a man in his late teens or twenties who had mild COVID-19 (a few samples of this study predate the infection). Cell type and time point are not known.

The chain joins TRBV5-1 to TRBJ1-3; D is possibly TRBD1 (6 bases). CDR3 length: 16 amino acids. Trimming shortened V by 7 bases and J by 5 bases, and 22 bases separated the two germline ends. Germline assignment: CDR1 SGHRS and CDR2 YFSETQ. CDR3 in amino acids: CASSPLLEQGRNTIYF. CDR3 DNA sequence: TGCGCCAGCTCCCCCCTGTTGGAACAGGGCAGAAACACCATATATTTT. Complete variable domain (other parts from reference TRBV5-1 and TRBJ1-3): KAGVTQTPRYLIKTRGQQVTLSCSPISGHRSVSWYQQTPGQGLQFLFEYFSETQRNKGNFPGRFSGRQFSNSRSEMNVSTLELGDSALYLCASSPLLEQGRNTIYFGEGSWLTVV.

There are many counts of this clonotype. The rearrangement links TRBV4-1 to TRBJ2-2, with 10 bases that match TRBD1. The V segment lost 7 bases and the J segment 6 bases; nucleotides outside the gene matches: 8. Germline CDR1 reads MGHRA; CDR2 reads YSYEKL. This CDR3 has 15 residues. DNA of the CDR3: TGCGCCAGCAATCCCAGGGACAGGGGCCCCGGGGAGCTGTTTTTT. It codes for CASNPRDRGPGELFF.

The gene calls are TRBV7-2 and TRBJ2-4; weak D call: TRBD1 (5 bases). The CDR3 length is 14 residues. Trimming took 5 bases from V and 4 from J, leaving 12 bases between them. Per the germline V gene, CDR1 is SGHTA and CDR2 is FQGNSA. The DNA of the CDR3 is TGTGCCAGCAGCCAGGGCATCGGGAAAAACATTCAGTACTTC. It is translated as CASSQGIGKNIQYF.

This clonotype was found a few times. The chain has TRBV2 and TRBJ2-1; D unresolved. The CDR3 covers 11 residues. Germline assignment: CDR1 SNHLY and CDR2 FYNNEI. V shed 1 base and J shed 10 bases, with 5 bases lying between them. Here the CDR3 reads CASSEVREQFF. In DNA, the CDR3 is TGTGCCAGCAGTGAAGTCCGGGAGCAGTTCTTC.

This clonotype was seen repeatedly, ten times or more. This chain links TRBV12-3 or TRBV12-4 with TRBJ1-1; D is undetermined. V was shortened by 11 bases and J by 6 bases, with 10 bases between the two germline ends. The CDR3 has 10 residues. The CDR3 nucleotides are TGTGCCTCTGGACGCGCTGAAGCTTTCTTT. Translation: CASGRAEAFF.

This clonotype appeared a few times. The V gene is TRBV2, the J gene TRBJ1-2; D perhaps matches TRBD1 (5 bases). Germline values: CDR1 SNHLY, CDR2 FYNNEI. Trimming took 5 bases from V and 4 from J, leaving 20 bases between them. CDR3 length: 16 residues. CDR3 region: CASSSYQPGESYGYTF. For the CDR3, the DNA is TGTGCCAGCAGTAGTTATCAGCCGGGGGAAAGCTATGGCTACACCTTC.

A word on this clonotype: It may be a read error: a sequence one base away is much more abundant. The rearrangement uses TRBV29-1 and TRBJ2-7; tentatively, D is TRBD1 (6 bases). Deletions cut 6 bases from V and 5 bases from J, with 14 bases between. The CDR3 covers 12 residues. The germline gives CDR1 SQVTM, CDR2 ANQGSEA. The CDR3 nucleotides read TGCAGCGTGGTAAGAGACAGGAACGAGCAGTACTTC. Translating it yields CSVVRDRNEQYF.

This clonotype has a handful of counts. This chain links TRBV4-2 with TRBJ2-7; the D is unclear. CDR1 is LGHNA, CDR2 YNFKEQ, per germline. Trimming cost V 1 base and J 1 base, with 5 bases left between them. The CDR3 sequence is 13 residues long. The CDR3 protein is CASSQGSSYEQYV. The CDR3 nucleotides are TGTGCCAGCAGCCAAGGCTCTTCCTACGAGCAGTACGTC.

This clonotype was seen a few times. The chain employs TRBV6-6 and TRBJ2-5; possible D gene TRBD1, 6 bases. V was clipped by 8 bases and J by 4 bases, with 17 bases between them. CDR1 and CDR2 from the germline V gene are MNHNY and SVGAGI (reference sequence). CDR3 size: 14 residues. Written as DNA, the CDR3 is TGTGCCAGCTCCAGGGGAGCGGACCGAGAGACCCAGTACTTC. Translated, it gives CASSRGADRETQYF.

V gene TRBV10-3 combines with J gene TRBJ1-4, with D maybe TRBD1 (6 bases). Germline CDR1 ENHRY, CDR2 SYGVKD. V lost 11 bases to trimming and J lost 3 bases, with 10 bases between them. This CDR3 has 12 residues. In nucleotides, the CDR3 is TGTGCCGCCGGACAGTCTAATGAAAAACTGTTTTTT. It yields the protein CAAGQSNEKLFF.

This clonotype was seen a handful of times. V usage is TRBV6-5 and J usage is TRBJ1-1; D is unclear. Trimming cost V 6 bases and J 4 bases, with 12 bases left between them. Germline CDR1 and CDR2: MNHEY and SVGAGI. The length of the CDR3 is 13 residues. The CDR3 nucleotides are TGTGCCAGCAGAGAGAACCGGGGCACTGAAGCTTTCTTT. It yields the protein CASRENRGTEAFF.

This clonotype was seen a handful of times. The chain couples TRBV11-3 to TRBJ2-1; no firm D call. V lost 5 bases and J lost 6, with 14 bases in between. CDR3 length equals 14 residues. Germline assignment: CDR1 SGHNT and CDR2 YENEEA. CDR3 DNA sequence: TGTGCCAGCAGCCGAGAGGTCGGATTCAATGAGCAGTTCTTC. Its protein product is CASSREVGFNEQFF.

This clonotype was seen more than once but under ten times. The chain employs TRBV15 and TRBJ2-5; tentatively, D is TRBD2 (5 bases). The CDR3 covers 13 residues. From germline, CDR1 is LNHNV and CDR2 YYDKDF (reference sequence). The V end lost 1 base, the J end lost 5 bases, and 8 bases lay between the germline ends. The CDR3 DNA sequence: TGTGCCACCAGCAGAGGAGGGTCGGAGACCCAGTACTTC. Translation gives CATSRGGSETQYF.

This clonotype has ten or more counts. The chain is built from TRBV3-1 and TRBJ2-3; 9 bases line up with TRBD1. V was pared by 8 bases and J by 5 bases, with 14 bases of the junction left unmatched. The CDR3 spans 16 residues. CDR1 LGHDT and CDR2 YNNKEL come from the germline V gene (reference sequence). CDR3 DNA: TGTGCCAGCGGATCTCACAGGGGGCGTATAGGAGATACGCAGTATTTT. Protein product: CASGSHRGRIGDTQYF.

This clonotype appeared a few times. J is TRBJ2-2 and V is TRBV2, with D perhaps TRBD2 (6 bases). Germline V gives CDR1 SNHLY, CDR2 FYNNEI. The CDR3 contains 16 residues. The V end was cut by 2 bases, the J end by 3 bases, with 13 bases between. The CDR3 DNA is TGTGCCAGCAGTGAACGGGTGGGGAGGTACACCGGGGAGCTGTTTTTT. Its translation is CASSERVGRYTGELFF.